The 7 T cell receptor beta chains reported below all come from one sample, sequenced in a study of blood T cells in healthy people across ages. A J-beta primer mix and a sample-barcoded 5' primer were used in a second PCR of about 7 to 12 cycles. MiXCR was run by TCRdb on the 5' RACE reads, yielding one entry per CDR3 protein. This table holds some 700,000 distinct CDR3 sequences, 43% found once. The sequenced material came from blood. These receptors were taken from an older woman in good health.

The V and J genes are TRBV6-2 or TRBV6-3 and TRBJ1-5, with a weak D call TRBD1 (5 bases). V shed 0 bases and J shed 6 bases, with 9 bases lying between them. The length of the CDR3 is 14 residues. Germline assignment: CDR1 MNHEY and CDR2 SVGEGT. CDR3 residues: CASSYSGGGQPQHF. CDR3 bases: TGTGCCAGCAGTTACTCAGGCGGGGGTCAGCCCCAGCATTTT.

This clonotype has only a few counts. This rearrangement joins TRBV20-1 to TRBJ2-7; D is uncertain. V shed 1 base and J shed 4 bases, with 14 bases lying between them. The CDR3 length is 14 residues. Per germline, CDR1 DFQATT and CDR2 SNEGSKA (reference sequence). As DNA, the CDR3 is TGCAGTGCTAGAGTGAAGGGAACCCTTTACGAGCAGTACTTC. This translates into CSARVKGTLYEQYF.

Worth noting for this clonotype: Relative to the germline gene, one junction end is altered; a read error may explain this. The chain uses TRBV28 and TRBJ2-5; TRBD1 matches at 9 bases. Gene TRBJ2-7 matches the end of the DNA better, so the J call may be wrong. The CDR3 spans 13 residues. CDR1 is MDHEN, CDR2 SYDVKM, per germline. CDR3 loop: CASTTGGSNEQYF. The CDR3 nucleotides read TGCGCCAGCACCACAGGGGGCTCCAACGAGCAGTACTTC.

J is TRBJ2-3 and V is TRBV6-2 or TRBV6-3; maybe TRBD2 (6 bases). The CDR3 is made up of 15 amino acids. Germline V CDR1 and CDR2: MNHEY, SVGEGT. V dropped 2 bases and J dropped 4 bases, with 13 bases sitting between them. CDR3 in amino acids: CASSYRGGYADTQYF. In DNA, the CDR3 is TGTGCCAGCAGTTACCGTGGAGGGTACGCAGATACGCAGTATTTT.

V usage is TRBV28 and J usage is TRBJ2-5; no reliable D call. CDR3 length: 11 amino acids. V dropped 5 bases and J dropped 7 bases, with 8 bases sitting between them. CDR1 MDHEN and CDR2 SYDVKM come from the germline V gene. The CDR3 loop is CASSKLRTQYF. DNA for the CDR3: TGTGCCAGCAGTAAATTGAGGACCCAGTACTTC. Combining the CDR3 with reference TRBV28 and TRBJ2-5 gives the whole variable domain DVKVTQSSRYLVKRTGEKVFLECVQDMDHENMFWYRQDPGLGLRLIYFSYDVKMKEKGDIPEGYSVSREKKERFSLILESASTNQTSMYLCASSKLRTQYFGPGTRLLVL.

This rearrangement joins TRBV10-1 to TRBJ1-2, with D uncertain. CDR1 is WNHNN, CDR2 SYGVQD, per germline (reference sequence). The V and J ends lost 0 bases and 4 bases respectively, with 6 bases between them. The CDR3 totals 13 residues. The CDR3 DNA follows: TGCGCCAGCAGTGAGTCGTCAGCCTATGGCTACACCTTC. This gives the protein CASSESSAYGYTF.

This clonotype was counted at least ten times. The rearrangement joins TRBV12-3 or TRBV12-4 to TRBJ2-5, with D possibly being TRBD2 (5 bases). V lost 7 bases and J 1 base, leaving 10 bases between the germline ends. This CDR3 spans 13 amino acids. Written as DNA, the CDR3 is TGTGCCAGCACGAGGGTAACCCAAGAGACCCAGTACTTC. Its protein product is CASTRVTQETQYF.